This T cell receptor beta chain was sequenced for a study of TIL therapy for anti-PD-1-resistant metastatic lung cancer. In the study overall: Patients had a median age of approximately 56 years (range roughly 35-80).

Of note for this clone: The antigen remains unidentified.

The time point was: pre-treatment sample, taken before nivolumab and TIL therapy. Most excised metastases sampled were pleural nodules or supraclavicular lymph nodes. The immunoSEQ assay was v3. Some clones are missing from TCRdb's copy, which holds only in-frame ones; the method was immunoSEQ multiplex PCR. The sample consists of under 100,000 clones, 65% of them appearing once. Germline V gene sequence: CDR1 LNHDA, CDR2 SQIVND (reference sequence). V dropped 6 bases and J dropped 4 bases, with 15 bases sitting between them. This CDR3 contains 14 residues. Whole-study results and caveats: TIL cultures after expansion showed higher clonality and lower diversity than baseline tumor (median about 6% vs 30%).

The sequences come from tumor tissue, collected at baseline. The receptor was derived from a person aged 25-80 years with non-small cell lung cancer. The chain links TRBV19 to TRBJ1-1, with TRBD1 as a possible D gene (5 bases). CDR3 loop: CASRLVGTGTEAFF. The CDR3 coding sequence is TGTGCCAGTAGATTGGTAGGGACGGGCACTGAAGCTTTCTTT. The full variable domain, with the rest looked up from reference TRBV19 and TRBJ1-1, is DGGITQSPKYLFRKEGQNVTLSCEQNLNHDAMYWYRQDPGQGLRLIYYSQIVNDFQKGDIAEGYSVSREKKESFPLTVTSAQKNPTAFYLCASRLVGTGTEAFFGQGTRLTVV.